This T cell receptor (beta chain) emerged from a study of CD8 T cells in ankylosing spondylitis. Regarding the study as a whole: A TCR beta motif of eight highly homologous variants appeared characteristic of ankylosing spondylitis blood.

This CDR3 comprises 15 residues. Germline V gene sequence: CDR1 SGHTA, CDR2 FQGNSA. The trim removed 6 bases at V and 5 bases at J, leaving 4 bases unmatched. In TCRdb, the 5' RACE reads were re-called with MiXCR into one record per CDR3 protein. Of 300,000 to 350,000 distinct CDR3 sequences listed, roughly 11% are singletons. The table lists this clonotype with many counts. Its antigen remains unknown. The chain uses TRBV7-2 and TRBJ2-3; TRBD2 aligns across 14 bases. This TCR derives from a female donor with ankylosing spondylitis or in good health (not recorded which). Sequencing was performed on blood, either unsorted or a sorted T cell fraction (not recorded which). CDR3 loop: CASRRGLAGGDTQYF. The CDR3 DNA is TGTGCCAGCAGGCGTGGACTAGCGGGAGGAGATACGCAGTATTTT.